This entry lists 11 T cell receptor beta chains sequenced from one sample in a study of shared clonotypes between healthy human individuals. Sequenced by immunoSEQ multiplex PCR; TCRdb stores in-frame clones only, minus some. The sample consists of millions of clones, about 92% of them appearing once. Specimen: naive CD4+ T cells sorted from blood. Regarding subset: CD45RA+ positively selected. Receptors were obtained from a man younger than 35 in good health.

The chain has TRBV6-1 and TRBJ2-3; the match to TRBD2 covers 7 bases. CDR3 length: 14 residues. Germline CDR1 MNHNS, CDR2 SASEGT. V gave up 7 bases and J gave up 0 bases; unmatched junction bases: 4. CDR3 protein: CASIPGGSTDTQYF. The CDR3 DNA reads TGTGCCAGCATACCGGGGGGAAGCACAGATACGCAGTATTTT.

This clone was counted a single time. The chain links TRBV7-2 to TRBJ2-7; the D gene is possibly TRBD1 (6 bases). Trimming removed 1 base from V and 1 base from J, with 20 bases in between. The CDR3 consists of 18 residues. Germline CDR1 reads SGHTA; CDR2 reads FQGNSA. The CDR3 region is CASSLDLLRTVSSYEQYF. CDR3 DNA: TGTGCCAGCAGCTTAGATCTCTTGAGGACAGTAAGTTCCTACGAGCAGTACTTC.

The V gene is TRBV29-1, the J gene TRBJ1-4; D remains ambiguous. The V and J ends lost 7 bases and 8 bases respectively, with 14 bases between them. Germline V gives CDR1 SQVTM, CDR2 ANQGSEA. The CDR3 runs to 12 residues. CDR3 sequence reads: CSAMGRFEKLFF. In nucleotides, the CDR3 is TGCAGCGCAATGGGGAGATTCGAAAAACTGTTTTTT. Variable domain in full (rest from reference TRBV29-1 and TRBJ1-4): SAVISQKPSRDICQRGTSLTIQCQVDSQVTMMFWYRQQPGQSLTLIATANQGSEATYESGFVIDKFPISRPNLTFSTLTVSNMSPEDSSIYLCSAMGRFEKLFFGSGTQLSVL.

The chain recombines TRBV18 with TRBJ2-1, with a weak D call TRBD1 (5 bases). CDR1 and CDR2 (germline): KGHSH, LQKENI. Trimming cost V 3 bases and J 0 bases, with 12 bases left between them. The CDR3 consists of 16 residues. The CDR3 is CASSPPATASYNEQFF. The CDR3 bases are TGTGCCAGCTCACCTCCGGCGACAGCCTCCTACAATGAGCAGTTCTTC.

This clone appeared a few times. The same CDR3 is also encoded by other DNA sequences in this sample. In DNA form, the CDR3 reads TGTGCCAGCAGTTACGGACATAATTCACCCCTCCACTTT. Amino acid sequence: CASSYGHNSPLHF. The genes are TRBV6-5 and TRBJ1-6, with D hard to call. CDR3 size: 13 residues. Looked up from germline, CDR1 is MNHEY and CDR2 is SVGAGI. V was pared by 2 bases and J by 5 bases, with 4 bases between.

This clone was observed once. The V gene is TRBV6-5, the J gene TRBJ2-1; D may be TRBD2 (6 bases). The CDR3 runs to 15 residues. Germline V gives CDR1 MNHEY, CDR2 SVGAGI. V shed 4 bases and J shed 1 base, with 11 bases lying between them. The CDR3 is CASSLGTGSYNEQFF. In DNA, the CDR3 is TGTGCCAGCAGTTTAGGGACTGGGTCCTACAATGAGCAGTTCTTC.

The chain couples TRBV6-5 to TRBJ2-2, with 7 bases fitting TRBD1. V was pared by 6 bases and J by 0 bases, with 4 bases of the junction left unmatched. Germline V gene lookup returns CDR1 MNHEY and CDR2 SVGAGI. The CDR3 has 15 residues. The CDR3 DNA is TGTGCCAGCAGCCGGGACAGCTCGAACACCGGGGAGCTGTTTTTT. Its translation: CASSRDSSNTGELFF.

Comment on this clone: Other DNA variants within this sample encode the same CDR3. This chain links TRBV29-1 with TRBJ2-1; TRBD1 matches 7 bases. Per germline, CDR1 SQVTM and CDR2 ANQGSEA. V lost 3 bases, J lost 1 base, and 0 bases stayed unmatched. The CDR3 totals 13 residues. CDR3 region: CSVDRGSYNEQFF. CDR3 in DNA: TGCAGCGTTGACAGGGGGTCCTACAATGAGCAGTTCTTC.

This chain joins TRBV4-1 and TRBJ1-4, with D perhaps TRBD1 (6 bases). The germline gives CDR1 MGHRA, CDR2 YSYEKL. V lost 0 bases to trimming and J lost 0 bases, with 11 bases between them. The CDR3 loop spans 17 amino acids. This CDR3 is CASSQDRGQTTNEKLFF. The CDR3 region has the DNA TGCGCCAGCAGCCAAGATAGAGGACAGACAACTAATGAAAAACTGTTTTTT.

J is TRBJ2-1 and V is TRBV10-3; the match to TRBD2 covers 10 bases. Germline CDR1 ENHRY, CDR2 SYGVKD. The CDR3 runs to 14 residues. J was trimmed by 7 bases and V by 6 bases; bases with no gene match: 6. The CDR3 DNA reads TGTGCCATCAGCTCAGGGACTAGCGTGAATGAGCAGTTCTTC. Translation: CAISSGTSVNEQFF.

The chain has TRBV10-1 and TRBJ2-1; D ambiguous. The V end lost 5 bases, the J end lost 0 bases, and 11 bases lay between the germline ends. The germline gives CDR1 WNHNN, CDR2 SYGVQD (reference sequence). The CDR3 extends over 15 amino acids. The CDR3 region has the DNA TGCGCCAGCAGTTGGGGTCTTCGCTCCTACAATGAGCAGTTCTTC. It translates to CASSWGLRSYNEQFF.